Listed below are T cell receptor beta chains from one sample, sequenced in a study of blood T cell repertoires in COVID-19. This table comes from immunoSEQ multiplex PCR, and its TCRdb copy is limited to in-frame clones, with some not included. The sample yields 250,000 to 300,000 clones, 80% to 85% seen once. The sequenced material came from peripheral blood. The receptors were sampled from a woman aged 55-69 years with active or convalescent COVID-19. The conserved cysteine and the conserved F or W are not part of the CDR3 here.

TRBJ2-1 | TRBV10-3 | AISAPTGGPNYNEQF
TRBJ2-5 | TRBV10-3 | AISDPAGGRETQY
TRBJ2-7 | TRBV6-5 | ASSYDRGVSYEQY
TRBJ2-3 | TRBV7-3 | ASSLQGGPSTDTQY
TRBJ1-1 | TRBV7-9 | ASSQGGTPEAF
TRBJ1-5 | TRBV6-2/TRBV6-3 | ASSYRTGAGNQPQH
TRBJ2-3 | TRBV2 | ASSALLTSDTQY
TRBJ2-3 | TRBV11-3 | ASKGGGDTQY
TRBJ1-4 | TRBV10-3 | AISRQATNEKLF
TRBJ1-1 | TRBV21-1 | ASSRKDRVITEAF
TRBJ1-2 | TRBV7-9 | ASSATVEGYGYT
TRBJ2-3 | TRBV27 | ASSPYVSGGATDTQY
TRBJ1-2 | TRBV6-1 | ASSEGNMYGYT
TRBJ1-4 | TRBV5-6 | ASSSTGGDNEKLF
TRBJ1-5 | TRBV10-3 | AISDTGTGGDNQPQH
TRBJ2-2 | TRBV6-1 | ASSEALASPGELF
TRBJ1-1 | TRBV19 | AIRGVWYTEAF
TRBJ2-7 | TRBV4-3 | ASSQDSGPSSYEQY
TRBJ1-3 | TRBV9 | ARGSIPRDREFYSGNTIY
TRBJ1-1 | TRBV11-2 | ASSTNDLKAF
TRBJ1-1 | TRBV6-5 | ASSTDRGSTEAF
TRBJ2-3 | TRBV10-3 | AIREGLSTDTQY
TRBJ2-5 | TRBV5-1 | ASGEGLLRETQY
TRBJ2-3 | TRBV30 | AWSALGGGPRGTDTQY
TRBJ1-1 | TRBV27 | ASSLRQGIGAF
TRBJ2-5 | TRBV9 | ASSQAGGRETQY
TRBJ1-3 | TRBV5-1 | ASSLDRRQGSGNTIY
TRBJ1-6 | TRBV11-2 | ASSLGQVNYSPLH
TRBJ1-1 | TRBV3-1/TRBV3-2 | ASSPGLMNTEAF
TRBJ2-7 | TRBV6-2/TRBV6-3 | ASSYWDFYDSYEQY
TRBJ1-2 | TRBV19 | ASQAGFPDYGYT
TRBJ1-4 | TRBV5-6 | ASSLVGGTNEKLF
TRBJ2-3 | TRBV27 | ASSSDRGSTDTQY
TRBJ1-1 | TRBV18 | ASSPNRQNTEAF
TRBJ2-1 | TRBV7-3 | ASRFQAGGRQSEQF
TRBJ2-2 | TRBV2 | ASSPGGQVTGELF
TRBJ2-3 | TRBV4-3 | ASSPTVGGGDTQY
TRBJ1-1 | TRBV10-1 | ASRASGWTEAF
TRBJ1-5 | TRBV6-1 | ASSEQGTANQPQH
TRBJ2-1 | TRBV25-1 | ASSDMSGSSYNEQF
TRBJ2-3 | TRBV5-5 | ASSLQLVRLAGDTQY
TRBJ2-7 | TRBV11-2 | ASAGPSGTYEQY
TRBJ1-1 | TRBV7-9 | ASSLGGVEAF
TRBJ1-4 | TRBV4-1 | ASSQTPQGEREKLF
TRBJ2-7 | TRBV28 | ASTIIGGYEQY
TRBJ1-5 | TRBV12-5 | ASGLGRTGLLRDSNQPQH
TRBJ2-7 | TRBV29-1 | SVEDFRDYEQY
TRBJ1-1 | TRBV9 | ASSPGTASAEAF
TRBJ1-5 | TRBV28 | ASSRDSLKPQH
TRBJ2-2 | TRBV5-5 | ASSPTVGRVDTGELF
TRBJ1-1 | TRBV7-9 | ASSPRQGLTEAF
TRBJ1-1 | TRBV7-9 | ASSSYRVAEAF
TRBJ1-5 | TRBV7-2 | ASSFAERGNQPQH